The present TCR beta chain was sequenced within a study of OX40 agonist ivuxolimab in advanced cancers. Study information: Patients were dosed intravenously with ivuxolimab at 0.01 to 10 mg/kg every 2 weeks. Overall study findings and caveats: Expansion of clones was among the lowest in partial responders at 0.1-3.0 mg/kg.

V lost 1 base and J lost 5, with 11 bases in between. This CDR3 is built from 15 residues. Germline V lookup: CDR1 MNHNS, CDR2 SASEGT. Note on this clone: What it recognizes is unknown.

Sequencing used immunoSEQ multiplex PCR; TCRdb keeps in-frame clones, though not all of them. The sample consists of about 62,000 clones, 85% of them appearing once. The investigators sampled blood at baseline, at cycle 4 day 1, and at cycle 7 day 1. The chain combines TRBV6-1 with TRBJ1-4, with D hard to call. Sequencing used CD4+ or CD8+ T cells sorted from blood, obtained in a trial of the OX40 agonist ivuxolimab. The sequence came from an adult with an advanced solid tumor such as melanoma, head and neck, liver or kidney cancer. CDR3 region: CASSEVANENEKLFF. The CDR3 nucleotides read TGTGCCAGCAGTGAAGTGGCAAACGAGAATGAAAAACTGTTTTTT.